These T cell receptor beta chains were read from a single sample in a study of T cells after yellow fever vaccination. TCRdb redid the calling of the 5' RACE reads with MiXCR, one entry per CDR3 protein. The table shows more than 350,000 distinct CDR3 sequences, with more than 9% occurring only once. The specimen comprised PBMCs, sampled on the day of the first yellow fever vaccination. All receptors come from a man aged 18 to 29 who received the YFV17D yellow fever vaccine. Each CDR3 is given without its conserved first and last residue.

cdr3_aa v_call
SARRSSGGGYNEQF TRBV29-1
ASSTSTGSGELF TRBV5-1
SARGGTETQY TRBV20-1
ASSSREELF TRBV7-3
AKGSSGANVLT TRBV12-3/TRBV12-4
ASSFGTSGYQETQY TRBV11-2
ASSPVASGRTDTQY TRBV7-2
ASSQERYGNANTGELF TRBV4-3
ASSVGSYTEAF TRBV10-2
ASSRLAGGTFFSYNEQF TRBV9
ASSHRVYEQY TRBV7-9
ASSPLQGAQSTGELF TRBV27
ASGQGNEKLF TRBV14
ASSWTEYGYT TRBV12-3/TRBV12-4
SGRTGGGYT TRBV29-1
SARQYNEQF TRBV20-1
SARAETNANTGELF TRBV20-1
SVRTTGDQPQH TRBV29-1
ASSHPYQPQH TRBV7-2
ASTGTSGGTYNEQF TRBV27
ASSQEQWGGTEAF TRBV4-1
ASSVGRGYNSPLH TRBV9
ASRKGYGNQPQH TRBV28
ASSQWGDPQPQH TRBV4-2
SVGSRGGGEKLF TRBV29-1
ASSPRTSGGAVDTQY TRBV7-2
ASRLAGEPTDTQY TRBV5-1
SASDSYNEQF TRBV20-1
ASSLAGTGGNIQY TRBV7-2
ASSPGHSNTEAF TRBV7-8
ASISRDREETQY TRBV6-5
ASSRGLAPDTQY TRBV12-3/TRBV12-4
ASSRQGEEKLF TRBV3-1
ASRAGTVSGANVLT TRBV25-1
ATGTAGETQY TRBV19
ASRQGGYTEAF TRBV7-2
ASRDSDYPDTQY TRBV6-2/TRBV6-3
SARDLEQETQY TRBV20-1
ASSYPLAGRGYT TRBV6-2/TRBV6-3
ASSLDINRGYETQY TRBV11-2
ASSPLLPPYEQY TRBV11-2
ASSLGRGIQETQY TRBV7-2
ASSFPAVVWNTEAF TRBV11-2
ASSPPGGVGLKAF TRBV7-9
ASSAQTWRGEDTQY TRBV27
ASSPRISDPGGETQY TRBV7-9
ASSRGGTEDNEQF TRBV11-2
ASSDSTQY TRBV6-4
ASSPSGQNTGELF TRBV18
ASSQESSSGGYEQY TRBV4-2
ASSQEGRGAF TRBV3-1
ASSLLLAGGDEQF TRBV5-1
ATSEANYGYT TRBV2
ASSEGRGENTEAF TRBV13
AISVSPHEQY TRBV10-3
ASSWGGTEHNNTEAF TRBV5-1
SGDRGRGTEAF TRBV29-1
AISYLADTQY TRBV10-3
ASSRDGGASYEQY TRBV19
ASSQGGGIQETQY TRBV3-1